This is a list of T cell receptor beta chains from one sample in a study of blood T cell repertoires in COVID-19. The assay was immunoSEQ multiplex PCR, and TCRdb's table has in-frame clones only and misses some. This sample yields some 150,000 clones, of which roughly 87% are seen a single time; 3% to 4.5% belongs to the top ten. The sequenced sample was peripheral blood. The receptors here all came from a woman aged 60-75 years who had recovered from COVID-19. The CDR3 runs from the conserved cysteine through the conserved F or W. Fields, in order: V gene, J gene, CDR3 length, D gene, CDR3 DNA, CDR3 protein. D genes are given only for firm matches.

>TRBV18|TRBJ2-1|15|TRBD2
TGTGCCAGCTCCTCAAGCGGGGGTATCGACAATGAGCAGTTCTTC
CASSSSGGIDNEQFF
>TRBV19|TRBJ2-2|16|TRBD1
TGTGCCAGTAGTCCACCGGGACAGGGGTGGTCCGGGGAGCTGTTTTTT
CASSPPGQGWSGELFF
>TRBV5-1|TRBJ1-3|14|-
TGCGCCAGCAGCAGGGACATCTCTGGAAACACCATATATTTT
CASSRDISGNTIYF
>TRBV6-5|TRBJ2-7|13|-
TGTGCCAGCAGTTCACAGGTATCCTACGAGCAGTACTTC
CASSSQVSYEQYF
>TRBV7-6|TRBJ2-6|17|-
TGTGCCAGCAGCTTAGGGCACGGGAGCTCTGGGGCCAACGTCCTGACTTTC
CASSLGHGSSGANVLTF
>TRBV6-5|TRBJ1-2|15|-
TGTGCCAGCAGTTACAGGGCAGGGGCTGCCTTGAGCTACACCTTC
CASSYRAGAALSYTF
>TRBV24-1|TRBJ2-7|12|-
TGTGCCACCAGTGATGGGCGCTACGAGCAGTACTTC
CATSDGRYEQYF
>TRBV19|TRBJ1-5|14|TRBD1
TGTGCCAGTAGCCTGACAGGGGGAAATCAGCCCCAGCATTTT
CASSLTGGNQPQHF
>TRBV3-1/TRBV3-2|TRBJ2-5|14|-
TGTGCCAGCAGCCGACCGGACTTCCAAGAGACCCAGTACTTC
CASSRPDFQETQYF
>TRBV5-1|TRBJ2-1|15|-
TGCGCCAGCAGCCTAGGCGCCCTCTCCTACAATGAGCAGTTCTTC
CASSLGALSYNEQFF
>TRBV27|TRBJ2-5|18|-
TGTGCCAGCGATCCGGAACCTAGCAGAGAACCAACAAGAGGGACCCAGTACTTC
CASDPEPSREPTRGTQYF